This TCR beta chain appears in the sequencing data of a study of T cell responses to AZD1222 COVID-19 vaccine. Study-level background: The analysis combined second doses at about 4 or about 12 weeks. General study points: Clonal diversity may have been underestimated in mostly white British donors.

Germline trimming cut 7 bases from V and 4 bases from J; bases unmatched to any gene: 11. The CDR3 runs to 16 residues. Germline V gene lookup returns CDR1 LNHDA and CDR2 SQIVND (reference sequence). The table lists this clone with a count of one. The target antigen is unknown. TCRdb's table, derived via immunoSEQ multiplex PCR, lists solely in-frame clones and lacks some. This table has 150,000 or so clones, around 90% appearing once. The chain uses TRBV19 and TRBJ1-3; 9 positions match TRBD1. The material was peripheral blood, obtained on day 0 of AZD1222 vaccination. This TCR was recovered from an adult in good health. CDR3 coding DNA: TGTGCCAGTACTCCCAGCCCAACAGGGGGCGGAAACACCATATATTTT. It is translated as CASTPSPTGGGNTIYF.